Described below is a single TCR beta chain sequence and its context. This record belongs to a study of blood T cell repertoires in COVID-19. Turning to the study itself: Some COVID-19 samples were acute and others convalescent; all came from the United States, Italy and Spain.

The repertoire was sequenced with immunoSEQ multiplex PCR; TCRdb's copy has only in-frame clones and lacks some. The sample holds 300,000 or so clones; 70% to 90% are singletons and the top ten take roughly 6.9%. V was clipped by 5 bases and J by 5 bases; unmatched bases: 9. This CDR3 contains 15 residues. Per germline, CDR1 SGHDT and CDR2 YYEEEE. Sequencing was carried out using peripheral blood. This receptor was identified in a woman in her 30s who had recovered from COVID-19. The gene calls are TRBV5-6 and TRBJ1-4; 7 bases are a match to TRBD1. The CDR3 sequence: CASSVQGVGNEKLFF. The CDR3 nucleotides read TGTGCCAGCAGTGTCCAGGGGGTGGGGAATGAAAAACTGTTTTTT.